This is a list of T cell receptor beta chains from one sample in a study of shared clonotypes between healthy human individuals. Sequencing used immunoSEQ multiplex PCR; TCRdb keeps in-frame clones, though not all of them. Among more than 2 million clones listed, approximately 94% were seen once. Sequencing was done on a sample of naive CD8+ T cells sorted from blood. The receptors were gathered from a man aged 18 to 30 in good health. Each CDR3 is given with its conserved first and last residue. The order of the fields is D gene, clone size, V gene, J gene, CDR3 protein, CDR3 DNA. D genes are given only for firm matches. Only part of the rows carry a size: once, few, many, or a class if the clone is expanded.

D gene: .; clone size: .; V gene: TRBV7-9; J gene: TRBJ1-1; CDR3 protein: CASSHSISEAFF; CDR3 DNA: TGTGCCAGCAGCCACTCGATCTCGGAAGCTTTCTTT
D gene: .; clone size: .; V gene: TRBV28; J gene: TRBJ1-6; CDR3 protein: CASGDSVYSPLHF; CDR3 DNA: TGTGCCAGCGGGGACTCGGTTTATTCACCCCTCCACTTT
D gene: TRBD2; clone size: .; V gene: TRBV28; J gene: TRBJ2-5; CDR3 protein: CASSPLTSGEYQETQYF; CDR3 DNA: TGTGCCAGCAGTCCTCTAACTAGCGGAGAGTACCAAGAGACCCAGTACTTC
D gene: .; clone size: .; V gene: TRBV4-2; J gene: TRBJ1-2; CDR3 protein: CASSQELTGSYGYTF; CDR3 DNA: TGTGCCAGCAGCCAAGAGTTGACAGGATCCTATGGCTACACCTTC
D gene: TRBD1; clone size: .; V gene: TRBV6-6; J gene: TRBJ2-7; CDR3 protein: CASSMTGLHSYEQYF; CDR3 DNA: TGTGCCAGCAGCATGACAGGGTTACACTCCTACGAGCAGTACTTC
D gene: .; clone size: .; V gene: TRBV4-1; J gene: TRBJ2-7; CDR3 protein: CASSQDSNPLGRTYEQYF; CDR3 DNA: TGCGCCAGCAGCCAAGATTCGAATCCTCTGGGCAGAACCTACGAGCAGTACTTC
D gene: TRBD1; clone size: .; V gene: TRBV30; J gene: TRBJ2-2; CDR3 protein: CAWRGGADTGELFF; CDR3 DNA: TGTGCCTGGAGAGGGGGCGCAGACACCGGGGAGCTGTTTTTT
D gene: .; clone size: .; V gene: TRBV5-1; J gene: TRBJ1-5; CDR3 protein: CASSLRHPNQPQHF; CDR3 DNA: TGCGCCAGCAGCCTACGACACCCCAATCAGCCCCAGCATTTT
D gene: .; clone size: once; V gene: TRBV12-5; J gene: TRBJ1-1; CDR3 protein: CASGLEDTEAFF; CDR3 DNA: TGTGCTAGTGGTTTGGAGGACACTGAAGCTTTCTTT
D gene: TRBD1; clone size: .; V gene: TRBV5-1; J gene: TRBJ1-1; CDR3 protein: CASSAYRGQDTEAFF; CDR3 DNA: TGCGCCAGCAGCGCCTACAGGGGGCAGGATACTGAAGCTTTCTTT
D gene: .; clone size: .; V gene: TRBV6-6; J gene: TRBJ2-7; CDR3 protein: CASSYYGEAYEQYF; CDR3 DNA: TGTGCCAGCAGTTACTACGGCGAAGCATACGAGCAGTACTTC
D gene: .; clone size: .; V gene: TRBV30; J gene: TRBJ2-7; CDR3 protein: CAWSAVGGSYEQYF; CDR3 DNA: TGTGCCTGGAGTGCAGTAGGAGGGTCGTACGAGCAGTACTTC
D gene: TRBD1; clone size: .; V gene: TRBV29-1; J gene: TRBJ1-6; CDR3 protein: CSALTGGTNSPLHF; CDR3 DNA: TGCAGCGCCCTGACAGGGGGGACTAATTCACCCCTCCACTTT
D gene: .; clone size: once; V gene: TRBV27; J gene: TRBJ2-7; CDR3 protein: CASSSGTLGYEQYF; CDR3 DNA: TGTGCCAGCAGTTCTGGGACCCTCGGCTACGAGCAGTACTTC
D gene: .; clone size: .; V gene: TRBV13; J gene: TRBJ2-4; CDR3 protein: CASSLGHPPGPQYF; CDR3 DNA: TGTGCCAGCAGCTTAGGCCACCCCCCGGGACCTCAGTACTTC
D gene: TRBD1; clone size: .; V gene: TRBV19; J gene: TRBJ2-7; CDR3 protein: CASSARTGIYYEQYF; CDR3 DNA: TGTGCCAGTAGTGCCAGGACAGGGATTTACTACGAGCAGTACTTC
D gene: .; clone size: .; V gene: TRBV5-5; J gene: TRBJ2-7; CDR3 protein: CASSLHTGRNEQYF; CDR3 DNA: TGTGCCAGCAGCTTGCATACGGGTCGGAACGAGCAGTACTTC
D gene: TRBD2; clone size: .; V gene: TRBV9; J gene: TRBJ2-3; CDR3 protein: CASDSGSLTDTQYF; CDR3 DNA: TGTGCCAGCGATAGCGGGTCTCTCACAGATACGCAGTATTTT
D gene: .; clone size: few; V gene: TRBV5-1; J gene: TRBJ1-3; CDR3 protein: CASSSSGALSGNTIYF; CDR3 DNA: TGCGCCAGCAGCTCTTCAGGGGCCCTCTCTGGAAACACCATATATTTT
D gene: TRBD1; clone size: .; V gene: TRBV5-1; J gene: TRBJ2-3; CDR3 protein: CASSEQGSSTDTQYF; CDR3 DNA: TGCGCCAGCAGCGAACAGGGGTCCAGCACAGATACGCAGTATTTT
D gene: .; clone size: once; V gene: TRBV30; J gene: TRBJ2-5; CDR3 protein: CAWATDQGEETQYF; CDR3 DNA: TGTGCCTGGGCCACGGACCAGGGAGAAGAGACCCAGTACTTC
D gene: .; clone size: .; V gene: TRBV4-1; J gene: TRBJ1-3; CDR3 protein: CASSQDRASGNTIYF; CDR3 DNA: TGCGCCAGCAGCCAAGACAGGGCCTCTGGAAACACCATATATTTT
D gene: .; clone size: .; V gene: TRBV25-1; J gene: TRBJ1-4; CDR3 protein: CASSEWFVEKLFF; CDR3 DNA: TGTGCCAGCAGTGAATGGTTCGTGGAAAAACTGTTTTTT
D gene: .; clone size: .; V gene: TRBV6-4; J gene: TRBJ1-1; CDR3 protein: CASSGGGEAFF; CDR3 DNA: TGTGCCAGCAGTGGAGGGGGAGAAGCTTTCTTT
D gene: .; clone size: .; V gene: TRBV29-1; J gene: TRBJ2-2; CDR3 protein: CSVEDPHGGGTGELFF; CDR3 DNA: TGCAGCGTTGAAGATCCCCACGGGGGAGGAACCGGGGAGCTGTTTTTT
D gene: TRBD1; clone size: .; V gene: TRBV4-1; J gene: TRBJ2-7; CDR3 protein: CASSQDRGTGNYEQYF; CDR3 DNA: TGCGCCAGCAGCCAAGATAGGGGGACAGGGAACTACGAGCAGTACTTC
D gene: TRBD2; clone size: .; V gene: TRBV28; J gene: TRBJ2-5; CDR3 protein: CASSLLAGGRQQRETQYF; CDR3 DNA: TGTGCCAGCAGTTTACTAGCGGGGGGGCGCCAACAACGGGAGACCCAGTACTTC
D gene: TRBD1; clone size: .; V gene: TRBV11-2; J gene: TRBJ2-2; CDR3 protein: CASSPTGVGELFF; CDR3 DNA: TGTGCCAGCAGCCCTACAGGGGTCGGGGAGCTGTTTTTT
D gene: TRBD2; clone size: once; V gene: TRBV9; J gene: TRBJ2-5; CDR3 protein: CASSVGGREETQYF; CDR3 DNA: TGTGCCAGCAGCGTGGGCGGGAGGGAGGAGACCCAGTACTTC
D gene: TRBD1; clone size: .; V gene: TRBV7-6; J gene: TRBJ1-1; CDR3 protein: CASSPDRMNTEAFF; CDR3 DNA: TGTGCCAGCAGCCCGGACAGGATGAACACTGAAGCTTTCTTT
D gene: .; clone size: .; V gene: TRBV9; J gene: TRBJ2-7; CDR3 protein: CASSVGHPSYEQYF; CDR3 DNA: TGTGCCAGCAGCGTAGGACACCCCTCCTACGAGCAGTACTTC
D gene: TRBD2; clone size: .; V gene: TRBV4-3; J gene: TRBJ2-7; CDR3 protein: CASRASASGSYEQYF; CDR3 DNA: TGCGCCAGCAGAGCGTCGGCTAGCGGGAGCTACGAGCAGTACTTC
D gene: TRBD2; clone size: .; V gene: TRBV11-3; J gene: TRBJ2-1; CDR3 protein: CASSSLGLAGENEQFF; CDR3 DNA: TGTGCCAGCAGCTCCCTGGGGCTAGCGGGAGAAAATGAGCAGTTCTTC
D gene: TRBD1; clone size: .; V gene: TRBV29-1; J gene: TRBJ1-1; CDR3 protein: CSVAPGGNTEAFF; CDR3 DNA: TGCAGCGTTGCTCCAGGGGGCAACACTGAAGCTTTCTTT
D gene: .; clone size: .; V gene: TRBV27; J gene: TRBJ1-5; CDR3 protein: CASRPGLLGNQPQHF; CDR3 DNA: TGTGCCAGCAGACCAGGGTTGTTGGGCAATCAGCCCCAGCATTTT
D gene: .; clone size: .; V gene: TRBV9; J gene: TRBJ2-3; CDR3 protein: CASSPSGRAVTDTQYF; CDR3 DNA: TGTGCCAGCAGCCCTAGTGGTAGGGCGGTGACAGATACGCAGTATTTT
D gene: .; clone size: .; V gene: TRBV5-4; J gene: TRBJ1-2; CDR3 protein: CASSSETGPRTDYGYTF; CDR3 DNA: TGTGCCAGCAGTTCAGAAACCGGGCCCCGAACCGACTATGGCTACACCTTC
D gene: TRBD1; clone size: .; V gene: TRBV9; J gene: TRBJ2-1; CDR3 protein: CASSPGGQGYEQFF; CDR3 DNA: TGTGCCAGCAGCCCAGGGGGACAGGGGTATGAGCAGTTCTTC